Listed below are T cell receptor beta chains from one sample, sequenced in a study of blood T cells in healthy people across ages. Via MiXCR, TCRdb re-called the 5' RACE reads, giving one row per CDR3 protein. Of around 750,000 distinct CDR3 sequences in the sample, 53% were seen once. Sample: blood. Source of these receptors: a man older than 75 in good health. Each CDR3 is given with its conserved first and last residue. D genes are given only for firm matches. Expanded clones get a size class; other rows say once, few or many, or leave the size out.

cdr3_aa: CASSYSGILKEKLFF; cdr3_nt: TGTGCCAGCAGTTACTCCGGGATCCTGAAGGAAAAACTGTTTTTT; clone_size: .; d_call: .; v_call: TRBV6-5; j_call: TRBJ1-4
cdr3_aa: CASSPSSGTDTGELFF; cdr3_nt: TGTGCCAGCAGCCCATCTAGCGGGACGGACACCGGGGAGCTGTTTTTT; clone_size: .; d_call: TRBD2; v_call: TRBV7-8; j_call: TRBJ2-2
cdr3_aa: CASSDSGTSNEQFF; cdr3_nt: TGTGCCAGCAGTGATTCCGGGACTAGCAATGAGCAGTTCTTC; clone_size: few; d_call: TRBD2; v_call: TRBV12-3/TRBV12-4; j_call: TRBJ2-1
cdr3_aa: CASSQEPSGVTNEQFF; cdr3_nt: TGTGCCAGCAGCCAAGAACCCAGCGGGGTTACAAATGAGCAGTTCTTC; clone_size: .; d_call: TRBD2; v_call: TRBV4-2; j_call: TRBJ2-1
cdr3_aa: CASRPTEREIQYF; cdr3_nt: TGTGCCAGCAGACCAACCGAGAGGGAGATTCAGTACTTC; clone_size: .; d_call: .; v_call: TRBV2; j_call: TRBJ2-7
cdr3_aa: CASSGQGEANEKLFF; cdr3_nt: TGTGCCAGCAGCGGCCAGGGGGAAGCTAATGAAAAACTGTTTTTT; clone_size: few; d_call: TRBD1; v_call: TRBV9; j_call: TRBJ1-4
cdr3_aa: CSVELAGDEQYF; cdr3_nt: TGCAGCGTTGAACTTGCGGGGGACGAGCAGTACTTC; clone_size: many; d_call: TRBD2; v_call: TRBV29-1; j_call: TRBJ2-7
cdr3_aa: CASSFENGGATEAFF; cdr3_nt: TGTGCCAGCAGTTTCGAGAATGGAGGGGCCACTGAAGCTTTCTTT; clone_size: many; d_call: .; v_call: TRBV7-9; j_call: TRBJ1-1
cdr3_aa: CSARLADSYNEQYF; cdr3_nt: TGCAGTGCTCGACTAGCGGACTCCTACAATGAGCAGTACTTC; clone_size: .; d_call: TRBD2; v_call: TRBV20-1; j_call: TRBJ2-7
cdr3_aa: CAWSAIGYEQYF; cdr3_nt: TGTGCCTGGAGTGCAATAGGATACGAGCAGTACTTC; clone_size: .; d_call: .; v_call: TRBV30; j_call: TRBJ2-7
cdr3_aa: CSAHGLAGPTDTQYF; cdr3_nt: TGCAGTGCTCATGGACTAGCGGGGCCCACAGATACGCAGTATTTT; clone_size: .; d_call: TRBD2; v_call: TRBV20-1; j_call: TRBJ2-3
cdr3_aa: CASSYSKGLAGNYEQYF; cdr3_nt: TGTGCCAGCAGTTACTCGAAGGGACTAGCGGGAAACTACGAGCAGTACTTC; clone_size: .; d_call: TRBD2; v_call: TRBV6-6; j_call: TRBJ2-7
cdr3_aa: CASSQGQGGPLAKNIQYF; cdr3_nt: TGTGCCAGCAGCCAGGGACAGGGGGGACCACTAGCCAAAAACATTCAGTACTTC; clone_size: .; d_call: TRBD1; v_call: TRBV4-2; j_call: TRBJ2-4
cdr3_aa: CASFGQAQSEQYF; cdr3_nt: TGTGCCAGCTTCGGACAGGCCCAGTCCGAGCAGTACTTC; clone_size: .; d_call: TRBD1; v_call: TRBV27; j_call: TRBJ2-7
cdr3_aa: CASSSTTSSYEQYF; cdr3_nt: TGCGCCAGCAGCTCTACCACTAGCTCCTACGAGCAGTACTTC; clone_size: .; d_call: .; v_call: TRBV5-1; j_call: TRBJ2-7
cdr3_aa: CASSATAYNEQFF; cdr3_nt: TGTGCCAGCAGTGCTACGGCCTACAATGAGCAGTTCTTC; clone_size: few; d_call: .; v_call: TRBV2; j_call: TRBJ2-1
cdr3_aa: CASSLDGTVKLGQYF; cdr3_nt: TGCGCCAGCAGCTTGGATGGGACGGTAAAACTGGGGCAGTACTTC; clone_size: few; d_call: .; v_call: TRBV5-1; j_call: TRBJ2-4
cdr3_aa: CASSLSTGGQETQYF; cdr3_nt: TGTGCCAGCAGTCTATCGACAGGGGGGCAGGAGACCCAGTACTTC; clone_size: .; d_call: TRBD1; v_call: TRBV6-6; j_call: TRBJ2-5
cdr3_aa: CSVKSHEQYF; cdr3_nt: TGCAGCGTTAAGAGCCACGAGCAGTACTTC; clone_size: .; d_call: .; v_call: TRBV29-1; j_call: TRBJ2-7
cdr3_aa: CASSSTAVTDTQYF; cdr3_nt: TGTGCCAGCAGCTCGACAGCGGTCACAGATACGCAGTATTTT; clone_size: few; d_call: .; v_call: TRBV7-3; j_call: TRBJ2-3
cdr3_aa: CASGLEGTVGGYTF; cdr3_nt: TGTGCTAGTGGTTTGGAGGGGACAGTTGGTGGCTACACCTTC; clone_size: .; d_call: TRBD1; v_call: TRBV12-5; j_call: TRBJ1-2
cdr3_aa: CASSAGTNYGYTF; cdr3_nt: TGTGCCAGCAGTGCTGGGACTAACTATGGCTACACCTTC; clone_size: few; d_call: .; v_call: TRBV2; j_call: TRBJ1-2
cdr3_aa: CASSLYEGSYNEQFF; cdr3_nt: TGTGCCAGCTCCCTGTATGAGGGGTCCTACAATGAGCAGTTCTTC; clone_size: .; d_call: .; v_call: TRBV18; j_call: TRBJ2-1
cdr3_aa: CASSYSGLVQFF; cdr3_nt: TGTGCCAGCAGTTACTCGGGACTAGTGCAGTTCTTC; clone_size: .; d_call: TRBD2; v_call: TRBV6-6; j_call: TRBJ2-1
cdr3_aa: CASSSRDSKGNQPQHF; cdr3_nt: TGTGCCAGCAGCTCCCGGGACAGCAAGGGAAATCAGCCCCAGCATTTT; clone_size: .; d_call: TRBD1; v_call: TRBV7-9; j_call: TRBJ1-5
cdr3_aa: CASSAAGTGRVNEQYF; cdr3_nt: TGTGCCAGCAGCGCCGCCGGGACAGGGCGGGTTAATGAGCAGTACTTC; clone_size: .; d_call: TRBD1; v_call: TRBV5-5; j_call: TRBJ2-7
cdr3_aa: CASRIAGGGETQYF; cdr3_nt: TGTGCCAGCAGAATAGCGGGAGGCGGCGAGACCCAGTACTTC; clone_size: .; d_call: TRBD2; v_call: TRBV25-1; j_call: TRBJ2-5
cdr3_aa: CASRRLAGDGYEQYF; cdr3_nt: TGTGCCAGCAGAAGACTAGCGGGAGATGGTTACGAGCAGTACTTC; clone_size: .; d_call: TRBD2; v_call: TRBV27; j_call: TRBJ2-7
cdr3_aa: CSARVSTLGYTEAFF; cdr3_nt: TGCAGTGCTAGAGTTTCGACACTGGGCTACACTGAAGCTTTCTTT; clone_size: .; d_call: .; v_call: TRBV20-1; j_call: TRBJ1-1
cdr3_aa: CASSEGPPPWQYF; cdr3_nt: TGTGCCAGCAGTGAAGGTCCCCCTCCGTGGCAGTACTTC; clone_size: .; d_call: .; v_call: TRBV2; j_call: TRBJ2-7